The clone carrying this T cell receptor (beta chain) showed up just a few times. Its matching antigen is unknown. The source of the sample is a study of T-cell memory formation after mild COVID-19. Background on the study: TCR clusters showed largely donor specificity. Findings and caveats of the study: Several responding clones turned up in pre-infection memory, indicating that cross-reactive memory may have taken part. Unconfirmed was the SARS-CoV-2 specificity of second-wave clones that peaked on day 37.

CDR1 KGHSH and CDR2 LQKENI come from the germline V gene. V was pared by 6 bases and J by 8 bases, with 9 bases of the junction left unmatched. The CDR3 totals 16 residues. Using its own MiXCR run on the 5' RACE reads, TCRdb lists one record per CDR3 protein. The sample comprises fewer than 600,000 distinct CDR3 sequences, roughly 22% of which are singletons, and about 8.7% rests with the top ten. This TCR was recovered from an adult woman who had mild COVID-19 (a few samples of this study predate the infection). Cell type and time point are not known. The sequenced sample was PBMCs or a T cell subset sorted from them (not recorded which). The rearrangement links TRBV18 to TRBJ2-3; TRBD2 agrees at 15 bases. The CDR3: CASSGGTSGRRSTQYF. The CDR3 coding sequence is TGTGCCAGCTCCGGCGGGACTAGCGGGAGGAGGAGTACGCAGTATTTT.